These 3 T cell receptor beta chains share one sample of origin, sequenced in a study of blood T cell repertoires in COVID-19. Sequencing was performed with immunoSEQ multiplex PCR; in TCRdb, only in-frame clones are kept and a portion is missing. Of under 300,000 clones in the sample, around nine tenths are singletons; the top ten hold 1.7%. The sample consisted of PBMCs or T cells enriched from blood (not recorded which). The source of these receptors is a woman aged 40 to 50 who had recovered from COVID-19.

CDR3 bases: TGTGCCAGCTCACCACAGGGACAGACTAATTCACCCCTCCACTTT. Encoded protein: CASSPQGQTNSPLHF. This chain uses TRBV18 with TRBJ1-6, with TRBD1 matching 7 bases. There are 15 residues in the CDR3. Germline lookup yields CDR1 KGHSH and CDR2 LQKENI. V trimming: 1 base; J trimming: 6 bases; junction bases outside the gene matches: 3.

This chain connects TRBV18 to TRBJ1-2, with D possibly being TRBD1 (6 bases). CDR1 and CDR2 (germline): KGHSH, LQKENI. The CDR3 loop spans 15 amino acids. The V gene lost 4 bases and the J gene lost 4 bases, with 16 bases spanning the gap. CDR3 protein: CASSQGRGAGYGYTF. CDR3 DNA: TGTGCCAGCTCACAGGGCCGGGGGGCTGGCTATGGCTACACCTTC.

This sequence joins TRBV11-2 and TRBJ2-5, with 13 bases lining up with TRBD2. Looked up from germline, CDR1 is SGHAT and CDR2 is FQNNGV. The CDR3 is 17 amino acids. Trimming cost V 5 bases and J 5 bases; bases outside gene matches: 11. CDR3 amino acids: CASSPGGLAGSGETQYF. Here the CDR3 DNA reads TGTGCCAGCAGCCCAGGGGGACTAGCGGGATCAGGGGAGACCCAGTACTTC.